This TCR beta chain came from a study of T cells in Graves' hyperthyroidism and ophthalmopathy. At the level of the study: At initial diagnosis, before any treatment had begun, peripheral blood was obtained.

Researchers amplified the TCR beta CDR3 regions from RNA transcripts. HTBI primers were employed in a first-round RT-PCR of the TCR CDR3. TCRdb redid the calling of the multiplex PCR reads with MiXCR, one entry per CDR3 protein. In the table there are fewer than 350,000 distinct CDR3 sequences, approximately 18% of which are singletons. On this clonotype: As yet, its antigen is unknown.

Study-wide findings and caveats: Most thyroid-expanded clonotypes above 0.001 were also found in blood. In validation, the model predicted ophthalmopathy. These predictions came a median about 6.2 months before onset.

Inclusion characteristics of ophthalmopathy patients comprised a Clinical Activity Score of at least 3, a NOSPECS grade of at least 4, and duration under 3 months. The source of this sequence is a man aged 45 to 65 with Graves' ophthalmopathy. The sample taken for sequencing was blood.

The DNA for the CDR3 is TGTGCCAGCAGTGAAATGGGAACGAACACCGGGGAGCTGTTTTTT. Amino acid sequence: CASSEMGTNTGELFF. The chain has TRBV6-1 and TRBJ2-2; D is unclear. With 2 bases removed from V and 0 bases from J, the gap between germline ends came to 7 bases. This CDR3 contains 15 residues. Germline V lookup: CDR1 MNHNS, CDR2 SASEGT.